The clone carrying this T cell receptor (beta chain) was counted a single time. This entry is derived from a study of control samples from healthy donors and cancer patients. Repertoires were generated with immunoSEQ multiplex PCR, while TCRdb's copy carries only in-frame clones and drops some. The sample lists 100,000 to 150,000 clones; 75% to 95% were seen once. The source is a young man in good health. Specimen: blood.

CDR3 nucleotide sequence: TGTGCCAGCAGTAAAACGACAGGGGGGGTAAATGAGCAGTTCTTC. It translates to CASSKTTGGVNEQFF. The chain links TRBV2 to TRBJ2-1; 9 bases fit TRBD1. V was pared by 5 bases and J by 7 bases, with 9 bases of the junction left unmatched. The CDR3 sequence is 15 residues long. Germline CDR1 is SNHLY and CDR2 is FYNNEI.